The clone carrying this T cell receptor (beta chain) was seen many times. The data were obtained in a study of T cells in Graves' hyperthyroidism and ophthalmopathy. Trimming removed 0 bases at V and 4 bases at J, with 5 bases between. CDR1 SGHTA and CDR2 FQGNSA come from the germline V gene. This CDR3 has 13 residues. There were TCR beta CDR3 regions amplified from RNA transcripts. Using the HTBI primer set, a first-round RT-PCR was run on the TCR CDR3. MiXCR, run by TCRdb on the multiplex PCR reads, gives a single entry per CDR3 protein. The table includes under 350,000 distinct CDR3 sequences, 15% to 20% detected once.

The chain couples TRBV7-2 to TRBJ2-3, with D hard to call. The clonotype was recovered from a woman aged 55-75 years with Graves' ophthalmopathy. Sequencing was performed on blood. CDR3 region: CASSLAYSDTQYF. In DNA form, the CDR3 reads TGTGCCAGCAGCTTAGCGTATTCAGATACGCAGTATTTT.